The source of this T cell receptor beta chain is a study of T cells in Graves' hyperthyroidism and ophthalmopathy. Whole-study results and caveats: Stable hyperthyroidism was separated from ophthalmopathy by a model based on 13 V-J features. Blood shared most expanded thyroid clonotypes above 0.001.

Worth noting for this clonotype: No antigen is known for it.

The CDR3 is 16 residues long. Germline CDR1 and CDR2: LNHDA and SQIVND (reference sequence). V lost 4 bases to trimming and J lost 7 bases, with 20 bases between them. The TCR beta CDR3 regions underwent amplification using RNA transcripts as the source. TCR CDR3 regions were first amplified by RT-PCR with HTBI primers. TCRdb reprocessed the multiplex PCR reads with MiXCR, giving one entry per CDR3 protein. Of about 740,000 distinct CDR3 sequences in the sample, 11% to 15% are singletons; the top ten hold about a tenth. The sequence was obtained from a woman in her late teens or twenties with Graves' hyperthyroidism. The chain combines TRBV19 with TRBJ2-4, with D possibly TRBD2 on 5 matching bases. Sample: blood. The chain's CDR3 is CASSTAWNRGGNIQYF. DNA for the CDR3: TGTGCCAGTAGTACTGCCTGGAATCGGGGTGGGAACATTCAGTACTTC.